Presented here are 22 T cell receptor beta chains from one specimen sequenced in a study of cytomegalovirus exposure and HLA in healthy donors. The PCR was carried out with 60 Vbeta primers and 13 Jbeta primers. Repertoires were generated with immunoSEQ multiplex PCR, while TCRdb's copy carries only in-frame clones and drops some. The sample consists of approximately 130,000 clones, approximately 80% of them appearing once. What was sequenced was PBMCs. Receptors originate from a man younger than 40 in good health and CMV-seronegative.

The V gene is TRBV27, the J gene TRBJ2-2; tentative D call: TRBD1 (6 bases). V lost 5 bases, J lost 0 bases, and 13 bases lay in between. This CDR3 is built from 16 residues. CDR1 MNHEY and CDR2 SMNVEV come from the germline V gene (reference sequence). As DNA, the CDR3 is TGTGCCAGCAGTCCCCGGACAGTTACGAACACCGGGGAGCTGTTTTTT. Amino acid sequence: CASSPRTVTNTGELFF.

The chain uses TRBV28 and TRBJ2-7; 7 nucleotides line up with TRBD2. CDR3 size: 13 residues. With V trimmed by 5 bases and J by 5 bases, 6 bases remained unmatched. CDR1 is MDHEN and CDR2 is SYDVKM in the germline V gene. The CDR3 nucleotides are TGTGCCAGCAGTGGGGAGGGCCAGAACGAGCAGTACTTC. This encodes CASSGEGQNEQYF.

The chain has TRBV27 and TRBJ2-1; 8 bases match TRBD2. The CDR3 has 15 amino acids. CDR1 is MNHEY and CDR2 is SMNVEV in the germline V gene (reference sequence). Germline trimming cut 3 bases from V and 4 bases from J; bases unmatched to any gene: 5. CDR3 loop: CASSLIAGSYNEQFF. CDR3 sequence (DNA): TGTGCCAGCAGTTTGATAGCGGGGTCATACAATGAGCAGTTCTTC.

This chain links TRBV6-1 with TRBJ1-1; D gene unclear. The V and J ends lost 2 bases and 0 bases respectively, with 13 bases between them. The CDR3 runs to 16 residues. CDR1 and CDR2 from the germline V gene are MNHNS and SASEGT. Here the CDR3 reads CASSERGRSMNTEAFF. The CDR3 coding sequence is TGTGCCAGCAGTGAAAGAGGGCGGTCCATGAACACTGAAGCTTTCTTT.

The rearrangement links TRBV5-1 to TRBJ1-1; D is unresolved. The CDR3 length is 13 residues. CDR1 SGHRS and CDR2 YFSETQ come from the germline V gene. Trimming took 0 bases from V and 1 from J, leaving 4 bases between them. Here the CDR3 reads CASSLVRNTEAFF. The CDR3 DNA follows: TGCGCCAGCAGCTTGGTTAGGAACACTGAAGCTTTCTTT.

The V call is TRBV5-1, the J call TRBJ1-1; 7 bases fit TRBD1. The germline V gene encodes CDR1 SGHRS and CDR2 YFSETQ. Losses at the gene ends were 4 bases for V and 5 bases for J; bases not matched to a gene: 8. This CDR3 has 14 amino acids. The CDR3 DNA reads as TGCGCCAGCAGCCTACAGGGGTATGGGACTGAAGCTTTCTTT. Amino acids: CASSLQGYGTEAFF.

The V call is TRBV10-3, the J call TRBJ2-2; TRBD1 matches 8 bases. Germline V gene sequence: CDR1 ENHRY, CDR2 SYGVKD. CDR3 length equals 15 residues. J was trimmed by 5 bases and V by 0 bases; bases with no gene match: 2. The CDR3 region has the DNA TGTGCCATCAGTGAGTCGACAGGGGAAACCGGGGAGCTGTTTTTT. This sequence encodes CAISESTGETGELFF.

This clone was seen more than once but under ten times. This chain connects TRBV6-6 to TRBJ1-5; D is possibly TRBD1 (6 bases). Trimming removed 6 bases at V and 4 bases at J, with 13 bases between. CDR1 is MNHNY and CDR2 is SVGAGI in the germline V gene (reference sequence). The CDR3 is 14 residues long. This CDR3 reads CASRPGTLNQPQHF. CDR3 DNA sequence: TGTGCCAGCAGACCCGGGACACTGAATCAGCCCCAGCATTTT.

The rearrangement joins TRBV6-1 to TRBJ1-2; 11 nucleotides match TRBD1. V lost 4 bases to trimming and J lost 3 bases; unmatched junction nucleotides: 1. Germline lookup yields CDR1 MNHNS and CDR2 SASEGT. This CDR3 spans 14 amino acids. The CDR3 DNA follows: TGTGCCAGCAGTGCGGGACAGGGGGACTATGGCTACACCTTC. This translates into CASSAGQGDYGYTF.

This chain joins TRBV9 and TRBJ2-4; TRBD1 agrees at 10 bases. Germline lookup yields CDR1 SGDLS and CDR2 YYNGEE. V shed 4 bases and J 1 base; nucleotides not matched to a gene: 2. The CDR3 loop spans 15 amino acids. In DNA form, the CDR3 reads TGTGCCAGCAGCCTGGGACAGGGGGCCAAAAACATTCAGTACTTC. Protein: CASSLGQGAKNIQYF.

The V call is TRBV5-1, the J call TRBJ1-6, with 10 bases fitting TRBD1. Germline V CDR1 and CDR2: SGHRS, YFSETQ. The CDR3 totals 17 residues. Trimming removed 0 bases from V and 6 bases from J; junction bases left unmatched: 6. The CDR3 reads CASSLARQGASNSPLHF. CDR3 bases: TGCGCCAGCAGCTTGGCACGACAGGGGGCTTCTAATTCACCCCTCCACTTT.

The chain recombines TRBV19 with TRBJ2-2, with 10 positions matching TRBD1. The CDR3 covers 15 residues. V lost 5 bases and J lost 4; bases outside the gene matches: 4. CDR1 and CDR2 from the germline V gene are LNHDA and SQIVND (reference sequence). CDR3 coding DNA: TGTGCCAGTAGTCGACAGGGGGCGGGCACCGGGGAGCTGTTTTTT. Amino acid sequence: CASSRQGAGTGELFF.

The chain's CDR3 is CASRSQGAGTDTQYF. Here the CDR3 DNA reads TGTGCCAGCAGATCCCAGGGGGCTGGCACAGATACGCAGTATTTT. V is TRBV28 and J is TRBJ2-3; 8 nucleotides align to TRBD1. This CDR3 has 15 amino acids. Germline-derived CDR1 and CDR2 are MDHEN and SYDVKM. Losses at the gene ends were 6 bases for V and 1 base for J; bases not matched to a gene: 6.

In DNA form, the CDR3 reads TGCGCCAGCAGCTTGGGACAGGTCTTTGGGAACACTGAAGCTTTCTTT. It encodes CASSLGQVFGNTEAFF. The rearrangement links TRBV5-1 to TRBJ1-1, with D tentatively TRBD1 (6 bases). Per germline, CDR1 SGHRS and CDR2 YFSETQ. The CDR3 runs to 16 residues. The V gene lost 0 bases and the J gene lost 1 base, with 13 bases spanning the gap.

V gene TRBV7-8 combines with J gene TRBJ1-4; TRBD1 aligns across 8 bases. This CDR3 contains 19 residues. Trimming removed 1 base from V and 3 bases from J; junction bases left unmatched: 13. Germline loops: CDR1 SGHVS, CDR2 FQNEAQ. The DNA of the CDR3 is TGTGCCAGCAGCTTAGTAGGGGGCAGGGGGCTCTTCTCTAATGAAAAACTGTTTTTT. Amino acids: CASSLVGGRGLFSNEKLFF.

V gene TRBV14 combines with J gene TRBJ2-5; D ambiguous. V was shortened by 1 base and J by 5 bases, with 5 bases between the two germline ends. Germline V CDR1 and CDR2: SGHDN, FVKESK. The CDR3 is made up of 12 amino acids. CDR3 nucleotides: TGTGCCAGCAGCCAAGTAGTGGAGACCCAGTACTTC. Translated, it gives CASSQVVETQYF.

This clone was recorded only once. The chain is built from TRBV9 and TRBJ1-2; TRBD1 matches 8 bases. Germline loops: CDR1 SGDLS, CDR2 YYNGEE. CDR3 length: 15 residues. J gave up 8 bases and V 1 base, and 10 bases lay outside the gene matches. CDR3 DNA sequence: TGTGCCAGCAGCGTACACCTAGGACAGGGTGCAGGCTACACCTTC. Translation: CASSVHLGQGAGYTF. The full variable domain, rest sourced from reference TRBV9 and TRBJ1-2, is DSGVTQTPKHLITATGQRVTLRCSPRSGDLSVYWYQQSLDQGLQFLIQYYNGEERAKGNILERFSAQQFPDLHSELNLSSLELGDSALYFCASSVHLGQGAGYTFGSGTRLTVV.

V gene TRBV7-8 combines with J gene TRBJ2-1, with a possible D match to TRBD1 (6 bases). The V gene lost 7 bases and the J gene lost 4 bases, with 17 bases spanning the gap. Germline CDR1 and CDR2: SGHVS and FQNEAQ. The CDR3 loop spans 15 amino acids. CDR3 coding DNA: TGTGCCAGCACTTACGGCGGCCAGGGGTACAATGAGCAGTTCTTC. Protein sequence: CASTYGGQGYNEQFF.

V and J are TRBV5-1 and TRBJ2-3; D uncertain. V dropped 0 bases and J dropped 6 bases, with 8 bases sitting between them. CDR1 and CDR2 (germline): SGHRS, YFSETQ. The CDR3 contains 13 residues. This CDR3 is CASSLDHWDTQYF. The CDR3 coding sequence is TGCGCCAGCAGCTTGGACCACTGGGATACGCAGTATTTT.

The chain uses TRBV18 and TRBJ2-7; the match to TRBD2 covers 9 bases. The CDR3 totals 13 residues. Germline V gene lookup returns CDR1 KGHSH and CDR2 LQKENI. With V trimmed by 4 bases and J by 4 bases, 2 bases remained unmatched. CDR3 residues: CASSLTSGYEQYF. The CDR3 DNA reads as TGTGCCAGCTCACTCACTAGCGGGTACGAGCAGTACTTC. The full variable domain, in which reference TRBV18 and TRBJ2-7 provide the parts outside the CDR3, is NAGVMQNPRHLVRRRGQEARLRCSPMKGHSHVYWYRQLPEEGLKFMVYLQKENIIDESGMPKERFSAEFPKEGPSILRIQQVVRGDSAAYFCASSLTSGYEQYFGPGTRLTVT.

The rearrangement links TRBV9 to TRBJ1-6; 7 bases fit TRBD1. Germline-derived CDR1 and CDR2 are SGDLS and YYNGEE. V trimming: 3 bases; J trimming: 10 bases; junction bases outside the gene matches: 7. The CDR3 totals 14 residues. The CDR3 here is CASSGQGWGSPLHF. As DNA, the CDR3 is TGTGCCAGCAGCGGACAGGGCTGGGGATCACCCCTCCACTTT.

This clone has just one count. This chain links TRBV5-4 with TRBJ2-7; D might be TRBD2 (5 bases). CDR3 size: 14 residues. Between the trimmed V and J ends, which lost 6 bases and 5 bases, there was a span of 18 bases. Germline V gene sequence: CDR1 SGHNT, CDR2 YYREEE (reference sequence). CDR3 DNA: TGTGCCAGCAAGAGTGAGGGTGGTGCCCACGAGCAGTACTTC. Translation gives CASKSEGGAHEQYF.